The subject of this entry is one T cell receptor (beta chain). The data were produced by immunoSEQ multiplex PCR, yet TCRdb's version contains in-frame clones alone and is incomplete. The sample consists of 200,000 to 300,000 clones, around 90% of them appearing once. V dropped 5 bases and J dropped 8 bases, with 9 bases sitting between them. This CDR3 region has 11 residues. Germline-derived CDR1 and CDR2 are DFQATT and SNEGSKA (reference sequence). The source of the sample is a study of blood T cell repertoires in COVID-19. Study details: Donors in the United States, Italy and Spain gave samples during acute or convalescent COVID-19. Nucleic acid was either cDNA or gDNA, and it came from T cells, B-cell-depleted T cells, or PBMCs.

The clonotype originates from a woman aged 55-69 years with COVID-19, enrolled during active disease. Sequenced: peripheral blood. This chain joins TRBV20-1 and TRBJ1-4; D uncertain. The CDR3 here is CSAPRGEKLFF. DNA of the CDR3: TGCAGTGCTCCGAGAGGAGAAAAACTGTTTTTT.